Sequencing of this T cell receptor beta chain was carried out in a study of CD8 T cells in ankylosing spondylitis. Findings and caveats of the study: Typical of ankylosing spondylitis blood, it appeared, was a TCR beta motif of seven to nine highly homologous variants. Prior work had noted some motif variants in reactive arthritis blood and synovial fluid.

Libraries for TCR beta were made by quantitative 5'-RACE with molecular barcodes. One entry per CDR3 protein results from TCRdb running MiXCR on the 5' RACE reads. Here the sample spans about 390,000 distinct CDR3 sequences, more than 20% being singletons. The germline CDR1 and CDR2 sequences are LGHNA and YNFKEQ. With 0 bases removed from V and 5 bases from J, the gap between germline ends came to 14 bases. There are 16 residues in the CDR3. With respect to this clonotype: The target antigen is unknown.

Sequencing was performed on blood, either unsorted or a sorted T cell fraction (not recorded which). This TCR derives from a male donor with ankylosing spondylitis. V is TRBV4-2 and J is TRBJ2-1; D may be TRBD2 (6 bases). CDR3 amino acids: CASSQEGLATNNEQFF. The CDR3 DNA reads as TGTGCCAGCAGCCAAGAGGGTCTAGCGACCAACAATGAGCAGTTCTTC.